This entry is about one TCR beta chain. Its cognate antigen has yet to be identified. Per-base qualities were not stored, and no clone one base away is much larger. The immunoSEQ Assay, a bias-controlled multiplex PCR, was used to amplify TCRbeta CDR3 regions from genomic DNA. In the original analysis: Within the assay, amplification of reference gene primers was used to estimate how many nucleated cells each sample contained. Sequence reads were collapsed and filtered to measure the absolute abundance of every unique TCRbeta CDR3 rearrangement. Productive Simpson clonality was computed per sample as the square root of Simpson's diversity index over productive rearrangements. The table was pulled from immuneACCESS by TCRdb, which kept in-frame rearrangements only. Such tables lose some clones; where checked, under half of the loss comes from unresolved V genes, and the rest has no known cause. Clonal size and the V and J genes are those of that table, whereas D and trimming came from the DNA. The sample has about 260,000 clones on record, more than 80% of them singletons. 4.1% of the sample rests with the top ten.

This sample is part of a study of blood T cell repertoires in COVID-19 (dated by TCRdb to the early 2020s). Regarding the research as a whole: Samples covering the acute and convalescent phases of COVID-19 were provided by collaborators in the United States, Italy and Spain. The dataset comprised deeply sampled blood TCRbeta repertoires from subjects exposed to, actively infected with, or recovered from COVID-19. Samples were obtained from the ongoing ImmuneRACE study (first 160 participants) and from 1,200 or so subjects provided by 6 global collaborators. Where available, HLA class I and class II types were taken from metadata supplied by the sample provider and were not determined by assay-based typing. Sample metadata almost always included a de-identified subject ID, COVID-19 status, age in years and sex. A freely available public database, intended as a resource for researchers studying the immune response to SARS-CoV-2, is where the repertoires were released. The material from the prospective study consisted of cDNA or gDNA derived from T cells, B-cell-depleted T cells, or PBMCs.

The CDR3 contains 14 residues, cysteine and phenylalanine counted. Only CDR3 DNA remains: 42 bases, in frame from the first base. CDR1 is given as MDHEN and CDR2 as SYDVKM, both from the germline V gene. Germline trimming: 0 bases from V, 5 bases from J; junction bases outside gene matches: 2. Study-wide conclusions, independent of this receptor: The quantity of clinical and demographic metadata differed by source and by participant and was supplied without curation.

Enrolling through a virtual design, the prospective study's participants ranged in age from roughly 18 to 90 years and lived across about two dozen United States geographic areas. In the prospective study, participants were assigned to cohorts based on the clinical history participants reported in a screening survey and a study questionnaire. In the prospective study, whole blood, serum and a nasopharyngeal or oropharyngeal swab were collected from each participant by mobile phlebotomists. Over a roughly 2-month period, participants in the prospective study had the option of providing additional blood draws and questionnaires. Before DNA extraction, blood samples from the prospective study were shipped at room temperature or frozen.

Material: PBMCs or T cells enriched from blood (not recorded which). The chain is made from TRBV28 and TRBJ1-2; TRBD1 agrees with 8 junctional bases. This receptor was identified in a woman between 25 and 40 years old with acute COVID-19. The CDR3 in this case is CASSLWGQEYGYTF. The nucleotides are TGTGCCAGCAGTTTATGGGGACAGGAATATGGCTACACCTTC.